Below, 16 T cell receptor beta chains from the same sample are listed, as sequenced in a study of blood T cell repertoires in COVID-19. Profiled with immunoSEQ multiplex PCR; TCRdb holds only in-frame clones, not every one. Of 250,000 or so clones in the sample, 80% to 90% were seen once. Sequenced material: peripheral blood. Every receptor here comes from a man older than 75 with acute or convalescent COVID-19.

About this clone: At the DNA level, this CDR3 is encoded by other sequences in the same sample as well. J is TRBJ1-1 and V is TRBV12-3 or TRBV12-4; weak D call: TRBD1 (6 bases). The ends were cut back, 6 bases at V and 1 base at J, with 9 bases in the middle. The CDR3 spans 13 residues. The CDR3 sequence is CASSLQGNTEAFF. The CDR3 coding sequence is TGTGCCAGCAGCTTACAGGGGAACACTGAAGCTTTCTTT.

The gene calls are TRBV18 and TRBJ2-5; 9 positions match TRBD1. The CDR3 totals 14 residues. V was pared by 4 bases and J by 5 bases, with 5 bases of the junction left unmatched. Germline loops: CDR1 KGHSH, CDR2 LQKENI. CDR3 residues: CASSLTGGYETQYF. The DNA for the CDR3 is TGTGCCAGCTCACTGACAGGGGGTTATGAGACCCAGTACTTC.

The J gene is TRBJ2-2, the V gene TRBV7-2, with D perhaps matching TRBD2 (6 bases). The V and J ends lost 4 bases and 2 bases respectively, with 11 bases between them. CDR1 and CDR2 from the germline V gene are SGHTA and FQGNSA. CDR3 length equals 15 residues. This CDR3 reads CASSSGLINTGELFF. The CDR3 DNA reads TGTGCCAGCAGCTCGGGACTGATTAACACCGGGGAGCTGTTTTTT.

The J gene is TRBJ1-4, the V gene TRBV4-2, with D possibly TRBD1 on 6 matching bases. The ends were cut back, 0 bases at V and 6 bases at J, with 17 bases in the middle. The CDR3 runs to 17 residues. Germline CDR1 LGHNA, CDR2 YNFKEQ. The chain's CDR3 is CASSQDPRDRYDEKLFF. CDR3 in DNA: TGTGCCAGCAGCCAAGATCCCCGCGACAGGTACGATGAAAAACTGTTTTTT.

The CDR3 sequence is CASSPPLAGGMHEQYF. CDR3 sequence (DNA): TGTGCCAGCTCACCACCCCTAGCGGGAGGGATGCACGAGCAGTACTTC. The V gene is TRBV18, the J gene TRBJ2-7, with 12 bases fitting TRBD2. This CDR3 has 16 amino acids. Trimming removed 0 bases from V and 5 bases from J; junction bases left unmatched: 5. Germline loops: CDR1 KGHSH, CDR2 LQKENI.

The genes are TRBV5-8 and TRBJ2-6, with D perhaps matching TRBD2 (5 bases). The germline V gene has CDR1 SGHTS and CDR2 YDEGEE. The V end lost 4 bases, the J end lost 1 base, and 12 bases lay between the germline ends. The CDR3 covers 16 residues. The CDR3 is CASSPARGSGANVLTF. DNA of the CDR3: TGTGCCAGCAGCCCGGCCCGGGGTTCTGGGGCCAACGTCCTGACTTTC.

The rearrangement joins TRBV7-8 to TRBJ1-1, with D possibly being TRBD1 (6 bases). The CDR3 is 15 residues long. The V gene lost 5 bases and the J gene lost 2 bases, with 15 bases spanning the gap. Germline V lookup: CDR1 SGHVS, CDR2 FQNEAQ. This CDR3 reads CASSRAGTYNTEAFF. The CDR3 DNA is TGTGCCAGCAGCCGCGCCGGGACATACAACACTGAAGCTTTCTTT.

V is TRBV19 and J is TRBJ1-5; 10 positions match TRBD1. This CDR3 is built from 15 residues. From germline, CDR1 is LNHDA and CDR2 SQIVND (reference sequence). V was pared by 5 bases and J by 5 bases, with 6 bases of the junction left unmatched. CDR3 residues: CASSPRDRGHQPQHF. In DNA form, the CDR3 reads TGTGCCAGTAGTCCCCGGGACAGGGGACATCAGCCCCAGCATTTT.

This clone is a singleton in its sample. This chain connects TRBV3-1 (or the pseudogene TRBV3-2) to TRBJ2-7; 9 nucleotides align to TRBD2. The V segment lost 3 bases and the J segment 5 bases; nucleotides outside the gene matches: 5. In germline, CDR1 is LGHDT, CDR2 YNNKEL (reference sequence). The CDR3 has 14 residues. The CDR3 coding sequence is TGTGCCAGCAGCCATCTCCCTAGCGGGAACGAGCAGTACTTC. Residues: CASSHLPSGNEQYF.

The rearrangement joins TRBV19 to TRBJ1-1; D perhaps matches TRBD1 (6 bases). The CDR3 consists of 18 residues. Germline loops: CDR1 LNHDA, CDR2 SQIVND (reference sequence). V lost 5 bases to trimming and J lost 0 bases, with 22 bases between them. In DNA, the CDR3 is TGTGCCAGTAGTCGAGGCGAAGGCAGGGGAACGCTGAACACTGAAGCTTTCTTT. Encoded protein: CASSRGEGRGTLNTEAFF.

The chain joins TRBV9 to TRBJ1-1; D is possibly TRBD1 (5 bases). The CDR3 runs to 16 residues. V was pared by 0 bases and J by 0 bases, with 12 bases between. The V gene's germline CDR1 is SGDLS and CDR2 YYNGEE. CDR3 sequence reads: CASSVVPGHMNTEAFF. The CDR3 nucleotides are TGTGCCAGCAGCGTAGTTCCAGGACACATGAACACTGAAGCTTTCTTT.

The genes are TRBV19 and TRBJ1-5, with D perhaps matching TRBD1 (6 bases). Per germline, CDR1 LNHDA and CDR2 SQIVND (reference sequence). With 10 bases removed from V and 7 bases from J, the gap between germline ends came to 17 bases. There are 13 residues in the CDR3. The CDR3 sequence is CATGVRRDQPQHF. The CDR3 bases are TGTGCCACAGGGGTGAGGAGAGACCAGCCCCAGCATTTT.

This chain links TRBV19 with TRBJ2-2, with D unclear. From germline, CDR1 is LNHDA and CDR2 SQIVND (reference sequence). The CDR3 loop spans 16 amino acids. The V and J ends lost 6 bases and 5 bases respectively, with 19 bases between them. As DNA, the CDR3 is TGTGCCAGTAGCGCCGAAAGCGCTGCGGATACCGGGGAGCTGTTTTTT. Translating it yields CASSAESAADTGELFF.

Note on this clone: One end of the junction is discordant with germline, which a read error may explain. The rearrangement links TRBV28 to TRBJ2-4; 9 bases are shared with TRBD1. CDR1 MDHEN and CDR2 SYDVKM come from the germline V gene. This CDR3 comprises 17 residues. The CDR3, as DNA: TGTGCCAGCAGTTTCTTCCAGGACAGGGGACCCAAAGACATTCAGTACTTC. Amino acid sequence: CASSFFQDRGPKDIQYF.

This chain connects TRBV28 to TRBJ1-3; 9 bases fit TRBD1. The trim removed 6 bases at V and 1 base at J, leaving 4 bases unmatched. Looked up from germline, CDR1 is MDHEN and CDR2 is SYDVKM. CDR3 length: 15 amino acids. The CDR3, as DNA: TGTGCCAGCAGACTGACAGGGGGATCTGGAAACACCATATATTTT. It specifies CASRLTGGSGNTIYF. Variable domain in full (rest from reference TRBV28 and TRBJ1-3): DVKVTQSSRYLVKRTGEKVFLECVQDMDHENMFWYRQDPGLGLRLIYFSYDVKMKEKGDIPEGYSVSREKKERFSLILESASTNQTSMYLCASRLTGGSGNTIYFGEGSWLTVV.

This clone came up once. V and J are TRBV7-3 and TRBJ1-6; a weak D match, TRBD1 (6 bases). The germline CDR1 and CDR2 sequences are SGHTA and FQGTGA. This CDR3 has 14 residues. Trimming cost V 2 bases and J 13 bases, with 15 bases left between them. CDR3 nucleotides: TGTGCCAGCAGCTTATCCCCCACGCAGGGGCCCCTCCACTTT. This encodes CASSLSPTQGPLHF.